This is a list of T cell receptor beta chains from one sample in a study of control samples from healthy donors and cancer patients. TCRdb's table, derived via immunoSEQ multiplex PCR, lists solely in-frame clones and lacks some. The sample holds about 120,000 clones, 87% seen once. Sequenced material: blood. The receptors originated from a man aged 55 to 70 in good health. Each CDR3 is given with its conserved first and last residue. The D gene is left open where the match is weak. Clone size appears in some rows only: once, few, many, or a class for an expanded clone.

D	V	J	size	CDR3	DNA
NA	TRBV28	TRBJ2-7	NA	CATHLGSYEQYF	TGTGCCACCCACCTCGGATCCTACGAGCAGTACTTC
TRBD1	TRBV6-5	TRBJ1-1	NA	CASSTRDRGNTEAFF	TGTGCCAGCAGCACTAGGGACAGGGGGAACACTGAAGCTTTCTTT
TRBD1	TRBV5-6	TRBJ2-2	NA	CASSLGFFGTANTGELFF	TGTGCCAGCAGCTTGGGATTTTTTGGGACAGCGAACACCGGGGAGCTGTTTTTT
NA	TRBV13	TRBJ2-1	NA	CASSMTPSYNEQFF	TGTGCCAGCAGCATGACACCTTCCTACAATGAGCAGTTCTTC
NA	TRBV5-1	TRBJ1-1	NA	CASSSQGTYTEAFF	TGCGCCAGCAGCTCGCAGGGGACATACACTGAAGCTTTCTTT
NA	TRBV4-3	TRBJ1-3	NA	CASSQGHLSGNTIYF	TGCGCCAGCAGCCAAGGACACCTCTCTGGAAACACCATATATTTT
NA	TRBV18	TRBJ1-4	NA	CASSAGSTNEKLFF	TGTGCCAGCTCAGCAGGCTCAACTAATGAAAAACTGTTTTTT
NA	TRBV2	TRBJ1-2	NA	CASTLEGIGGYTF	TGTGCCAGCACTTTGGAGGGAATCGGTGGCTACACCTTC
TRBD1	TRBV28	TRBJ1-4	NA	CASSRQGAATNEKLFF	TGTGCCAGCAGTCGACAGGGCGCTGCAACTAATGAAAAACTGTTTTTT
NA	TRBV6-5	TRBJ2-7	NA	CASSLGGGTPLEQYF	TGTGCCAGCAGTTTGGGAGGGGGGACTCCCCTCGAGCAGTACTTC
NA	TRBV5-1	TRBJ2-1	once	CASSLGHNAPGDEQFF	TGCGCCAGCAGCTTGGGCCATAACGCTCCGGGGGACGAGCAGTTCTTC
TRBD1	TRBV28	TRBJ2-5	NA	CASSTPGQGTETQYF	TGTGCCAGCAGCACGCCGGGACAGGGGACAGAGACCCAGTACTTC
NA	TRBV21-1	TRBJ1-6	NA	CASESPFPEVTVPSPLHF	TGTGCCAGCGAATCCCCTTTTCCGGAGGTGACAGTGCCTTCACCCCTCCACTTT
TRBD1	TRBV2	TRBJ2-2	NA	CASSETGLYTGELFF	TGTGCCAGCAGTGAGACAGGGTTATACACCGGGGAGCTGTTTTTT
NA	TRBV19	TRBJ1-3	few	CASSWDGKGNTIYF	TGTGCCAGTAGTTGGGACGGTAAAGGAAACACCATATATTTT
NA	TRBV7-2	TRBJ2-3	NA	CASSLEAGASSDTQYF	TGTGCCAGCAGCTTAGAGGCGGGGGCCAGTTCAGATACGCAGTATTTT
TRBD2	TRBV5-1	TRBJ2-3	NA	CASSLAWSGGVSTDTQYF	TGCGCCAGCAGCTTGGCCTGGAGCGGGGGGGTTAGCACAGATACGCAGTATTTT
NA	TRBV18	TRBJ1-1	NA	CASSPMAAENTEAFF	TGTGCCAGCTCACCCATGGCCGCAGAAAACACTGAAGCTTTCTTT
NA	TRBV7-3	TRBJ2-7	NA	CASSSLVWGEQYF	TGTGCCAGCAGCTCCCTCGTCTGGGGCGAGCAGTACTTC
NA	TRBV18	TRBJ1-6	NA	CASSPGIARNSPLHF	TGTGCCAGCTCTCCCGGGATCGCGAGGAATTCACCCCTCCACTTT
TRBD2	TRBV18	TRBJ2-1	NA	CASSPPGLAGNNEQFF	TGTGCCAGCTCACCACCGGGACTAGCGGGGAACAATGAGCAGTTCTTC
NA	TRBV7-2	TRBJ1-2	NA	CASSLVFGSDWGYTF	TGTGCCAGCAGCTTAGTTTTCGGGTCCGACTGGGGGTACACCTTC
NA	TRBV6-5	TRBJ1-1	NA	CASNRDTLNTEAFF	TGTGCCAGTAACCGAGACACACTGAACACTGAAGCTTTCTTT
NA	TRBV12-3/TRBV12-4	TRBJ1-2	NA	CASSRLKLGYTF	TGTGCCAGCAGCCGATTAAAGTTAGGCTACACCTTC
NA	TRBV19	TRBJ1-5	NA	CASSIVGGGEPQHF	TGTGCCAGTAGTATAGTCGGGGGCGGCGAGCCCCAGCATTTT
NA	TRBV7-9	TRBJ2-1	NA	CASSLSNQGSNEQFF	TGTGCCAGCAGCTTGTCAAATCAGGGATCCAATGAGCAGTTCTTC
NA	TRBV24-1	TRBJ1-1	NA	CATSGGEWDTEAFF	TGTGCCACCAGTGGTGGGGAGTGGGACACTGAAGCTTTCTTT
NA	TRBV2	TRBJ2-2	NA	CASTGRMNTGELFF	TGTGCCAGCACGGGACGGATGAACACCGGGGAGCTGTTTTTT
TRBD2	TRBV18	TRBJ2-4	few	CASSPPGAGGNNKNIQYF	TGTGCCAGCTCACCACCGGGCGCGGGGGGCAATAATAAAAACATTCAGTACTTC
NA	TRBV18	TRBJ1-6	NA	CASSPGEGRALHF	TGTGCCAGCTCACCCGGGGAAGGTAGAGCCCTCCACTTT
NA	TRBV3-1/TRBV3-2	TRBJ2-3	NA	CASSHEAGDYTQYF	TGTGCCAGCAGCCATGAGGCCGGGGATTATACGCAGTATTTT
NA	TRBV4-1	TRBJ1-2	NA	CASSPRSGGINYGYTF	TGCGCCAGCAGCCCACGGTCGGGAGGGATCAACTATGGCTACACCTTC
NA	TRBV11-1	TRBJ1-2	NA	CASSSDSTHYGYTF	TGTGCCAGCAGCTCGGACAGTACACACTATGGCTACACCTTC
NA	TRBV7-3	TRBJ2-1	NA	CASSTEGPQFF	TGTGCCAGCAGCACTGAGGGCCCGCAGTTCTTC